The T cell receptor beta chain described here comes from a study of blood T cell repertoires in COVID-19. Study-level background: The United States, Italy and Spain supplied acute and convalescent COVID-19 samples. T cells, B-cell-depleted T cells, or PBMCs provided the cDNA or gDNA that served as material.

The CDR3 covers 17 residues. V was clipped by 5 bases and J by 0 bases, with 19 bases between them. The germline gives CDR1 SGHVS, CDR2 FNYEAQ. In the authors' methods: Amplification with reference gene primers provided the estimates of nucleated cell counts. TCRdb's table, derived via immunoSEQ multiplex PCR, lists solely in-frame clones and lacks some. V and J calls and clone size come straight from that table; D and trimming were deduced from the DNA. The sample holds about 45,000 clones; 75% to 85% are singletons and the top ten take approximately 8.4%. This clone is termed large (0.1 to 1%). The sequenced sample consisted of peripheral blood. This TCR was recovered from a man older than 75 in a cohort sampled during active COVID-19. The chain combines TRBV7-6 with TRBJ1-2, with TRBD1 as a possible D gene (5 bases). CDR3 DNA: TGTGCCAGCAGCCCAGGGCCAGCAGGGAACACTAACTATGGCTACACCTTC. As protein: CASSPGPAGNTNYGYTF.